The rows below give T cell receptor beta chains drawn from one sample of a study of early T cells in non-severe SARS-CoV-2 infection. TCRdb re-called the 5' RACE reads through MiXCR, storing one row per CDR3 protein. The sample shows 65,000 to 80,000 distinct CDR3 sequences, about 13% of them seen only once. Sequenced input: whole blood. The receptor set was obtained from an adult who was a healthcare worker with PCR-confirmed SARS-CoV-2 infection or an uninfected control (not recorded which). Both conserved end residues are part of each CDR3. D genes are given only for firm matches. Only part of the rows carry a size: once, few, many, or a class if the clone is expanded.

V gene	D gene	clone size	J gene	CDR3 protein	CDR3 DNA
TRBV12-3/TRBV12-4	TRBD1	few	TRBJ2-1	CASNRDRVNEQFF	TGTGCCAGCAACCGGGACAGGGTAAATGAGCAGTTCTTC
TRBV5-1	TRBD1	few	TRBJ2-2	CASSLQGRGSGELFF	TGCGCCAGCAGCTTACAGGGGCGAGGGTCCGGGGAGCTGTTTTTT
TRBV7-2	TRBD1	once	TRBJ1-6	CASSLGDRGHNSPLHF	TGTGCCAGCAGCTTAGGGGACAGGGGCCATAATTCACCCCTCCACTTT
TRBV15	TRBD1	many	TRBJ2-3	CATSSSGQATDTQYF	TGTGCCACCAGCAGCTCTGGACAGGCTACAGATACGCAGTATTTT
TRBV6-4	TRBD1	many	TRBJ2-7	CASSVETGVPYEQYF	TGTGCCAGCAGTGTCGAGACAGGGGTTCCCTACGAGCAGTACTTC
TRBV30	-	-	TRBJ2-3	CAWSVKGTDTQYF	TGTGCCTGGAGTGTGAAGGGCACAGATACGCAGTATTTT
TRBV12-3/TRBV12-4	-	-	TRBJ1-6	CASSQVGSPLHF	TGTGCCAGCAGTCAAGTGGGTTCACCCCTCCACTTT
TRBV5-5	TRBD1	-	TRBJ1-6	CASSGPGQTNSPLHF	TGTGCCAGCAGCGGTCCGGGACAGACCAATTCACCCCTCCACTTT
TRBV2	-	many	TRBJ1-6	CASTPGGSYNSPLHF	TGTGCCAGCACCCCGGGGGGGTCCTATAATTCACCCCTCCACTTT
TRBV12-3/TRBV12-4	TRBD1	-	TRBJ1-2	CASKPETATGVRYGYTF	TGTGCCAGCAAACCAGAAACCGCTACAGGGGTTCGGTATGGCTACACCTTC
TRBV5-5	-	-	TRBJ1-2	CASSQPKGYGYTF	TGTGCCAGCAGCCAACCGAAAGGCTATGGCTACACCTTC
TRBV2	TRBD1	many	TRBJ2-5	CASSRDRGAETQYF	TGTGCCAGCAGTCGTGACAGGGGAGCAGAGACCCAGTACTTC
TRBV6-5	TRBD1	few	TRBJ1-2	CASSGDRGGGYTF	TGTGCCAGCAGCGGAGACAGGGGAGGAGGCTACACCTTC
TRBV7-9	TRBD2	few	TRBJ2-7	CASGPERDYEQYF	TGTGCCAGCGGGCCGGAGCGGGACTACGAGCAGTACTTC
TRBV18	-	many	TRBJ1-1	CASSPLNMGAGDTEAFF	TGTGCCAGCTCACCACTCAACATGGGGGCAGGGGACACTGAAGCTTTCTTT
TRBV12-3/TRBV12-4	-	-	TRBJ2-2	CASSQRTNPKNTGELFF	TGTGCCAGCAGTCAAAGAACTAACCCGAAGAACACCGGGGAGCTGTTTTTT
TRBV19	-	many	TRBJ2-5	CASSISSYGQETQYF	TGTGCCAGTAGTATTAGTTCGTATGGCCAAGAGACCCAGTACTTC
TRBV7-9	-	many	TRBJ2-3	CASSASDTDTQYF	TGTGCCAGCAGCGCTAGTGACACAGATACGCAGTATTTT
TRBV11-2	-	-	TRBJ2-2	CASSLVNSNTGELFF	TGTGCCAGCAGCTTAGTCAATTCGAACACCGGGGAGCTGTTTTTT
TRBV7-9	-	many	TRBJ2-3	CASSLGGFGTDTQYF	TGTGCCAGCAGCTTAGGAGGATTTGGCACAGATACGCAGTATTTT
TRBV11-2	TRBD2	-	TRBJ2-4	CASSLGTSNIQYF	TGTGCCAGCAGCTTAGGGACTAGCAACATTCAGTACTTC
TRBV2	TRBD1	few	TRBJ2-7	CASSSGTGPYEQYF	TGTGCCAGCAGTTCCGGGACAGGTCCCTACGAGCAGTACTTC